This TCR beta chain was recorded in a study of human T cells and chemical hapten exposure. Study context: Chiefly women, the patients showed alopecia areata, totalis or universalis.

Trimming took 7 bases from V and 5 from J; bases not matched to a gene: 6. This CDR3 is built from 14 residues. Per the germline V gene, CDR1 is LNHNV and CDR2 is YYDKDF (reference sequence). One entry per CDR3 protein, called by TCRdb with MiXCR from the RACE reads. The sample has 200,000 to 300,000 distinct CDR3 sequences; approximately 8.6% are singletons. This clonotype came up a few times. Time point: pre-sensitization, week 0. Treatment defined: therapeutic diphenylcyclopropenone sensitization with weekly scalp DPC. This chain joins TRBV15 and TRBJ1-1; 11 nucleotides agree with TRBD1. Sample: whole blood, taken in connection with sensitization to the hapten diphenylcyclopropenone (DPC). The TCR sequence derives from a woman in her forties with alopecia areata. Some clones in this sample may be carry-over from other donors' samples. The CDR3 reads CATKTGTGGTEAFF. The DNA of the CDR3 is TGTGCCACCAAAACCGGGACAGGGGGAACTGAAGCTTTCTTT.